A single sample gave rise to the 26 T cell receptor beta chains below, sequenced in a study of blood T cell repertoires in COVID-19. Assay: immunoSEQ multiplex PCR; the TCRdb copy retains only in-frame clones and omits some. Among about 15,000 clones listed, 76% were seen once. The source material was peripheral blood. The source is a man aged 65 to 79 with active or convalescent COVID-19.

The chain employs TRBV3-1 (or the pseudogene TRBV3-2) and TRBJ2-1; 13 positions match TRBD2. Trimming took 3 bases from V and 7 from J; bases not matched to a gene: 6. Germline CDR1 reads LGHDT; CDR2 reads YNNKEL (reference sequence). The CDR3 is 16 residues long. This CDR3 reads CASSQAGLAGSNEQFF. CDR3 nucleotide sequence: TGTGCCAGCAGCCAGGCGGGACTAGCGGGATCAAATGAGCAGTTCTTC.

The V and J genes are TRBV6-5 and TRBJ1-5, with 8 bases identical to TRBD1. The CDR3 has 12 amino acids. Germline lookup yields CDR1 MNHEY and CDR2 SVGAGI. V shed 9 bases and J 4 bases; nucleotides not matched to a gene: 2. CDR3 in amino acids: CASDRGNQPQHF. DNA of the CDR3: TGTGCCAGTGACAGGGGAAATCAGCCCCAGCATTTT.

The chain joins TRBV10-3 to TRBJ2-7; a weak D match, TRBD1 (6 bases). Germline loops: CDR1 ENHRY, CDR2 SYGVKD. Trimming removed 10 bases from V and 9 bases from J, with 19 bases in between. The CDR3 contains 12 residues. DNA of the CDR3: TGTGCCACAGGGGACGGAGTTACTGTGCAGTACTTC. Translation: CATGDGVTVQYF.

J is TRBJ1-1 and V is TRBV7-8, with D hard to call. Germline-derived CDR1 and CDR2 are SGHVS and FQNEAQ. Trimming left V 2 bases short and J 5 bases short, with 12 bases between. The CDR3 sequence is 14 residues long. CDR3 in amino acids: CASSLPVPGTEAFF. CDR3 in DNA: TGTGCCAGCAGCTTACCAGTGCCGGGGACTGAAGCTTTCTTT.

The rearrangement joins TRBV18 to TRBJ2-5; 10 bases map to TRBD1. CDR3 length: 15 amino acids. With 3 bases clipped from V and 3 bases from J, the junction kept 4 bases outside the gene matches. The germline CDR1 and CDR2 sequences are KGHSH and LQKENI. As DNA, the CDR3 is TGTGCCAGCTCACCGTCGACAGGGGGCGAAGAGACCCAGTACTTC. Protein product: CASSPSTGGEETQYF. Full variable domain (rest looked up from reference TRBV18 and TRBJ2-5): NAGVMQNPRHLVRRRGQEARLRCSPMKGHSHVYWYRQLPEEGLKFMVYLQKENIIDESGMPKERFSAEFPKEGPSILRIQQVVRGDSAAYFCASSPSTGGEETQYFGPGTRLLVL.

V and J are TRBV18 and TRBJ2-3; the match to TRBD2 covers 7 bases. Per germline, CDR1 KGHSH and CDR2 LQKENI. Unmatched junction bases numbered 4, after V lost 3 bases and J lost 1 base. This CDR3 contains 15 residues. The CDR3 protein is CASSPRSGGTDTQYF. CDR3 coding DNA: TGTGCCAGCTCACCGCGCAGCGGGGGCACAGATACGCAGTATTTT.

The chain couples TRBV5-1 to TRBJ2-3, with 7 bases fitting TRBD1. Germline CDR1 reads SGHRS; CDR2 reads YFSETQ. CDR3 length: 13 residues. V was clipped by 4 bases and J by 4 bases; unmatched bases: 3. The CDR3 loop reads CASSRDSPDTQYF. Written as DNA, the CDR3 is TGCGCCAGCAGCCGGGACAGCCCAGATACGCAGTATTTT.

V is TRBV6-4 and J is TRBJ2-2, with D perhaps TRBD1 (5 bases). The CDR3 totals 16 residues. Germline V gives CDR1 MRHNA, CDR2 SNTAGT. The V end was cut by 4 bases, the J end by 8 bases, with 20 bases between. CDR3 nucleotide sequence: TGTGCCAGCAGTGGAAGTAAGGGGTCCGTTATGGGGGAGCTGTTTTTT. It encodes CASSGSKGSVMGELFF.

The gene calls are TRBV7-8 and TRBJ2-5; 7 bases line up with TRBD2. Germline CDR1 reads SGHVS; CDR2 reads FQNEAQ. The V segment lost 5 bases and the J segment 5 bases; nucleotides outside the gene matches: 14. The CDR3 covers 16 residues. The CDR3 region has the DNA TGTGCCAGCAGCGAAAGAGCCGGGGAGGGGCAGGAGACCCAGTACTTC. Translating gives CASSERAGEGQETQYF.

This chain links TRBV6-1 with TRBJ1-1; TRBD1 aligns across 9 bases. The CDR3 length is 17 residues. Trimming took 1 base from V and 0 from J; bases not matched to a gene: 6. Germline assignment: CDR1 MNHNS and CDR2 SASEGT. CDR3 in DNA: TGTGCCAGCAGTGAAGTCCCACAGGGGGCGCTGAACACTGAAGCTTTCTTT. Protein product: CASSEVPQGALNTEAFF.

The CDR3 coding sequence is TGTGCCAGTAGTATTAGGCGGGACGCGAACACCGGGGAGCTGTTTTTT. Protein: CASSIRRDANTGELFF. The chain is built from TRBV19 and TRBJ2-2; possible D gene TRBD2, 6 bases. Germline V lookup: CDR1 LNHDA, CDR2 SQIVND (reference sequence). The germline V and J ends were trimmed by 3 bases and 0 bases, with 11 bases remaining between them. This CDR3 is built from 16 residues.

The CDR3 DNA follows: TGTGCCATCAGTTTGACAGGGAACACAGATACGCAGTATTTT. Residues: CAISLTGNTDTQYF. This rearrangement joins TRBV10-3 to TRBJ2-3; 7 positions match TRBD1. V lost 5 bases and J lost 2; bases outside the gene matches: 4. Looked up from germline, CDR1 is ENHRY and CDR2 is SYGVKD. The CDR3 runs 14 residues.

The chain joins TRBV30 to TRBJ2-3; TRBD2 matches at 10 bases. Germline loops: CDR1 GTSNPN, CDR2 SVGIG (reference sequence). This CDR3 has 17 amino acids. V shed 2 bases and J 14 bases; nucleotides not matched to a gene: 22. CDR3 protein: CAWSPQIMRAGGALGYF. As DNA, the CDR3 is TGTGCCTGGAGTCCCCAAATTATGCGAGCGGGAGGGGCCTTGGGGTATTTT.

This clone was detected only once. The chain is built from TRBV19 and TRBJ2-5; TRBD1 is a possible D gene (6 bases). CDR1 and CDR2 from the germline V gene are LNHDA and SQIVND (reference sequence). Trimming left V 0 bases short and J 2 bases short, with 10 bases between. This CDR3 region has 15 residues. The CDR3 nucleotides read TGTGCCAGTAGTATAGATTCGAGGGGGCAAGAGACCCAGTACTTC. This codes for CASSIDSRGQETQYF.

V and J are TRBV5-1 and TRBJ1-1, with TRBD1 as a possible D gene (6 bases). In germline, CDR1 is SGHRS, CDR2 YFSETQ. The ends were cut back, 4 bases at V and 2 bases at J, with 12 bases in the middle. This CDR3 contains 14 residues. Written as DNA, the CDR3 is TGCGCCAGCAGCCCAGGGGCGGAAAACACTGAAGCTTTCTTT. This sequence encodes CASSPGAENTEAFF.

This chain connects TRBV6-5 to TRBJ1-1; tentatively, D is TRBD1 (6 bases). The germline gives CDR1 MNHEY, CDR2 SVGAGI. The CDR3 sequence is 14 residues long. Deletions cut 1 base from V and 5 bases from J, with 11 bases between. Here the CDR3 DNA reads TGTGCCAGCAGTTACTTGGCAGGGGATACTGAAGCTTTCTTT. Translating it yields CASSYLAGDTEAFF.

The chain combines TRBV6-5 with TRBJ1-1; 11 bases map to TRBD1. The germline gives CDR1 MNHEY, CDR2 SVGAGI. The ends lost 9 bases at V and 4 bases at J; junction bases unmatched: 7. The CDR3 has 14 amino acids. CDR3 region: CASNPGQGGTEAFF. DNA for the CDR3: TGTGCCAGTAATCCGGGACAGGGGGGCACTGAAGCTTTCTTT.

CDR3 protein: CASSLDPGSNEKLFF. In nucleotides, the CDR3 is TGTGCCAGCAGCTTAGATCCCGGGTCTAATGAAAAACTGTTTTTT. The chain joins TRBV7-6 to TRBJ1-4; D not certain. CDR3 length: 15 amino acids. Germline values: CDR1 SGHVS, CDR2 FNYEAQ. V lost 1 base, J lost 3 bases, and 9 bases lay in between.

This clone has just a few counts. The chain is built from TRBV6-5 and TRBJ2-2; 7 nucleotides align to TRBD1. This CDR3 spans 15 amino acids. Germline loops: CDR1 MNHEY, CDR2 SVGAGI. Germline trimming cut 6 bases from V and 4 bases from J; bases unmatched to any gene: 8. The DNA of the CDR3 is TGTGCCAGCAGACCCGGGACAGACTCCACCGGGGAGCTGTTTTTT. Its protein product is CASRPGTDSTGELFF.

This clone was found a few times. The chain recombines TRBV5-5 with TRBJ2-2; D possibly corresponds to TRBD2 (7 bases). Germline loops: CDR1 SGHKS, CDR2 YYEKEE (reference sequence). The CDR3 sequence is 17 residues long. V was shortened by 0 bases and J by 4 bases, with 16 bases between the two germline ends. CDR3 sequence: CASSLGGGTGFTGELFF. As DNA, the CDR3 is TGTGCCAGCAGCTTGGGCGGGGGCACGGGCTTCACCGGGGAGCTGTTTTTT.

The chain has TRBV5-4 and TRBJ2-3; 9 nucleotides match TRBD1. Trimming removed 1 base from V and 2 bases from J; junction bases left unmatched: 2. From germline, CDR1 is SGHNT and CDR2 YYREEE (reference sequence). CDR3 length: 15 amino acids. CDR3 DNA: TGTGCCAGCAGCTTGACAGGGGGCAACACAGATACGCAGTATTTT. This encodes CASSLTGGNTDTQYF.

This chain links TRBV24-1 with TRBJ2-3, with 16 bases matching TRBD2. Germline assignment: CDR1 KGHDR and CDR2 SFDVKD. Trimming at V came to 9 bases and at J to 2 bases, leaving 4 bases not matched to a gene. The CDR3 has 16 amino acids. The CDR3 DNA reads TGTGCCACCCAAGGGACTAGCGGGGGGGTCACAGATACGCAGTATTTT. Its translation is CATQGTSGGVTDTQYF.

This CDR3 reads CSVEDKAASGALETQYF. CDR3 bases: TGCAGCGTTGAAGATAAGGCGGCTAGCGGGGCTTTGGAGACCCAGTACTTC. The chain carries TRBV29-1 and TRBJ2-5, with TRBD2 matching 9 bases. Germline V CDR1 and CDR2: SQVTM, ANQGSEA. V was pared by 0 bases and J by 5 bases, with 13 bases of the junction left unmatched. There are 17 residues in the CDR3.

The chain has TRBV10-3 and TRBJ1-2; no definite D call. CDR1 is ENHRY and CDR2 is SYGVKD in the germline V gene. Deletions cut 9 bases from V and 5 bases from J, with 7 bases between. This CDR3 region has 10 residues. CDR3 region: CAIRSYGYTF. In DNA, the CDR3 is TGTGCCATTCGGAGTTATGGCTACACCTTC.

The V gene is TRBV30, the J gene TRBJ1-2; possibly TRBD1 for D (5 bases). Between the trimmed V and J ends, which lost 6 bases and 7 bases, there was a span of 12 bases. The CDR3 runs to 11 residues. Germline V gene lookup returns CDR1 GTSNPN and CDR2 SVGIG (reference sequence). The chain's CDR3 is CACRVSFGYTF. CDR3 nucleotides: TGTGCCTGCAGGGTTTCTTTTGGCTACACCTTC.

The chain employs TRBV27 and TRBJ1-4; 10 bases fit TRBD1. The germline gives CDR1 MNHEY, CDR2 SMNVEV (reference sequence). CDR3 length: 15 amino acids. The J segment lost 7 bases and the V segment lost 7 bases, leaving 9 bases of the junction unmatched. The chain's CDR3 is CASKGQGKFGEKLFF. The CDR3 region has the DNA TGTGCCAGCAAGGGACAGGGGAAGTTTGGTGAAAAACTGTTTTTT.